Presented here are 18 T cell receptor beta chains from one specimen sequenced in a study of blood T cell repertoires in COVID-19. TCRdb's table, derived via immunoSEQ multiplex PCR, lists solely in-frame clones and lacks some. This sample has around 100,000 clones, with over 75% found just once. The specimen was peripheral blood. The source of these receptors is a human donor in a cohort sampled during active COVID-19.

This chain joins TRBV6-6 and TRBJ1-5; D remains unclear. The CDR3 is 13 residues long. Germline values: CDR1 MNHNY, CDR2 SVGAGI (reference sequence). V shed 6 bases and J shed 2 bases, with 8 bases lying between them. The CDR3 reads CASSDGGNQPQHF. The DNA of the CDR3 is TGTGCCAGCAGCGACGGGGGCAATCAGCCCCAGCATTTT.

The genes are TRBV7-6 and TRBJ1-1, with 12 bases lining up with TRBD1. V lost 2 bases, J lost 7 bases, and 8 bases stayed unmatched. Per the germline V gene, CDR1 is SGHVS and CDR2 is FNYEAQ. The CDR3 runs to 16 residues. For the CDR3, the DNA is TGTGCCAGCAGCTTATACCGGGACAGGGGGCTTGGTGAAGCTTTCTTT. It codes for CASSLYRDRGLGEAFF.

This chain joins TRBV30 and TRBJ2-7; TRBD1 might be the D (6 bases). Germline assignment: CDR1 GTSNPN and CDR2 SVGIG (reference sequence). This CDR3 has 15 residues. V was trimmed by 2 bases and J by 0 bases, leaving 14 bases between them. The DNA of the CDR3 is TGTGCCTGGAGTCGAAACAGGGAAAGCTCCTACGAGCAGTACTTC. Protein product: CAWSRNRESSYEQYF. The full variable domain, completed using reference TRBV30 and TRBJ2-7, is SQTIHQWPATLVQPVGSPLSLECTVEGTSNPNLYWYRQAAGRGLQLLFYSVGIGQISSEVPQNLSASRPQDRQFILSSKKLLLSDSGFYLCAWSRNRESSYEQYFGPGTRLTVT.

This chain links TRBV20-1 with TRBJ2-7, with 7 positions matching TRBD2. This CDR3 comprises 11 residues. V was clipped by 7 bases and J by 4 bases; unmatched bases: 4. The germline V gene has CDR1 DFQATT and CDR2 SNEGSKA (reference sequence). The CDR3: CSVAGEYEQYF. The CDR3 DNA sequence: TGCAGTGTGGCGGGAGAGTACGAGCAGTACTTC.

V is TRBV4-1 and J is TRBJ2-1, with 7 bases fitting TRBD1. The CDR3 consists of 15 residues. Trimming took 2 bases from V and 4 from J; bases not matched to a gene: 5. Germline V gives CDR1 MGHRA, CDR2 YSYEKL. The CDR3: CASSQSDRVYNEQFF. The DNA of the CDR3 is TGCGCCAGCAGCCAAAGTGACAGGGTATACAATGAGCAGTTCTTC.

The CDR3 coding sequence is TGTGCCAGTAGTAGGGCCTCCAACTATGGCTACACCTTC. Translation gives CASSRASNYGYTF. The chain carries TRBV19 and TRBJ1-2; D gene uncertain. Germline V lookup: CDR1 LNHDA, CDR2 SQIVND (reference sequence). CDR3 length: 13 amino acids. The V gene lost 4 bases and the J gene lost 2 bases, with 8 bases spanning the gap.

The chain joins TRBV27 to TRBJ2-1, with 9 positions matching TRBD2. This CDR3 is 14 amino acids long. The germline V gene has CDR1 MNHEY and CDR2 SMNVEV (reference sequence). V lost 6 bases and J lost 3; bases outside the gene matches: 3. As DNA, the CDR3 is TGTGCCAGCAGGCGGGAGGGGTTCTACAATGAGCAGTTCTTC. It translates to CASRREGFYNEQFF.

The J gene is TRBJ2-5, the V gene TRBV5-1; possible D gene TRBD1, 6 bases. Per germline, CDR1 SGHRS and CDR2 YFSETQ. This CDR3 has 15 residues. The V end lost 4 bases, the J end lost 5 bases, and 18 bases lay between the germline ends. CDR3 residues: CASSLQGQLGETQYF. The CDR3 bases are TGCGCCAGCAGCCTCCAGGGACAACTGGGGGAGACCCAGTACTTC.

The CDR3 nucleotides are TGTGCCAGCAGTGAAGAACAAATCTATGGCTACACCTTC. It codes for CASSEEQIYGYTF. The chain links TRBV2 to TRBJ1-2; D not resolved. Germline CDR1 and CDR2: SNHLY and FYNNEI. This CDR3 is built from 13 residues. V gave up 1 base and J gave up 4 bases, with 7 bases separating them.

This chain connects TRBV18 to TRBJ1-2; D is unclear. Deletions cut 1 base from V and 2 bases from J, with 11 bases between. Germline CDR1 and CDR2: KGHSH and LQKENI. CDR3 length: 15 residues. CDR3 region: CASSPQTQENYGYTF. In nucleotides, the CDR3 is TGTGCCAGCTCACCACAGACACAAGAAAACTATGGCTACACCTTC.

This chain links TRBV5-1 with TRBJ2-1; 10 nucleotides agree with TRBD2. The CDR3 is 16 amino acids. The junction had 14 bases not matched to a gene; V was cut back by 5 bases and J by 9 bases. The germline gives CDR1 SGHRS, CDR2 YFSETQ. The CDR3, as DNA: TGCGCCAGCAGACCCAATTTAGCGGGAGGATCCGGTGAGCAGTTCTTC. Translating it yields CASRPNLAGGSGEQFF.

The chain recombines TRBV9 with TRBJ2-5; TRBD2 is a possible D gene (5 bases). CDR1 is SGDLS, CDR2 YYNGEE, per germline. The CDR3 has 16 residues. Trimming took 0 bases from V and 2 from J, leaving 14 bases between them. For the CDR3, the DNA is TGTGCCAGCAGCGTAGATGTGGGCTCGGGGCAAGAGACCCAGTACTTC. Translated, it gives CASSVDVGSGQETQYF.

The J gene is TRBJ1-1, the V gene TRBV14; 7 nucleotides align to TRBD1. This CDR3 region has 18 residues. Germline lookup yields CDR1 SGHDN and CDR2 FVKESK. Trimming at V came to 4 bases and at J to 6 bases, leaving 20 bases not matched to a gene. This CDR3 is CASSLQQLRQGNSAEAFF. In DNA form, the CDR3 reads TGTGCCAGCAGCCTACAGCAGTTAAGACAGGGAAATAGTGCTGAAGCTTTCTTT.

V is TRBV10-2 and J is TRBJ2-7; TRBD1 aligns across 9 bases. CDR3 length: 14 residues. The V and J ends lost 4 bases and 3 bases, in that order; junction bases with no gene match: 4. The germline V gene encodes CDR1 WSHSY and CDR2 SAAADI. This CDR3 reads CASSGQGQGYEQYF. As DNA, the CDR3 is TGCGCCAGCAGTGGTCAGGGACAGGGCTACGAGCAGTACTTC.

This chain links TRBV5-1 with TRBJ1-4, with a weak D call TRBD1 (5 bases). The CDR3 runs to 14 residues. Germline CDR1 and CDR2: SGHRS and YFSETQ. V was pared by 3 bases and J by 6 bases, with 12 bases between. For the CDR3, the DNA is TGCGCCAGCAGCTCAGGGAGGTTGGATGAAAAACTGTTTTTT. This gives the protein CASSSGRLDEKLFF.

The CDR3 loop is CASSQEFGASGFNEQFF. The CDR3 DNA sequence: TGCGCCAGCAGCCAAGAATTTGGGGCTAGCGGGTTCAATGAGCAGTTCTTC. The rearrangement joins TRBV4-3 to TRBJ2-1; 8 positions match TRBD2. Germline V gives CDR1 LGHNA, CDR2 YSLEER. V dropped 0 bases and J dropped 6; count of bases not matched to a gene: 10. The CDR3 has 17 amino acids.

The J gene is TRBJ2-3, the V gene TRBV7-9, with D unresolved. V was clipped by 3 bases and J by 0 bases, with 10 bases between them. Germline CDR1 is SEHNR and CDR2 is FQNEAQ (reference sequence). This CDR3 is built from 15 residues. DNA for the CDR3: TGTGCCAGCAGCTTTTCGGAGACTAGCACAGATACGCAGTATTTT. It specifies CASSFSETSTDTQYF.

The chain joins TRBV19 to TRBJ1-2; 7 nucleotides agree with TRBD1. The CDR3 totals 16 residues. Trimming removed 6 bases from V and 0 bases from J; junction bases left unmatched: 10. The V gene's germline CDR1 is LNHDA and CDR2 SQIVND (reference sequence). The CDR3 DNA is TGTGCCAGTAGGGACCCGGGGACAGTCGCTAACTATGGCTACACCTTC. Amino acids: CASRDPGTVANYGYTF.